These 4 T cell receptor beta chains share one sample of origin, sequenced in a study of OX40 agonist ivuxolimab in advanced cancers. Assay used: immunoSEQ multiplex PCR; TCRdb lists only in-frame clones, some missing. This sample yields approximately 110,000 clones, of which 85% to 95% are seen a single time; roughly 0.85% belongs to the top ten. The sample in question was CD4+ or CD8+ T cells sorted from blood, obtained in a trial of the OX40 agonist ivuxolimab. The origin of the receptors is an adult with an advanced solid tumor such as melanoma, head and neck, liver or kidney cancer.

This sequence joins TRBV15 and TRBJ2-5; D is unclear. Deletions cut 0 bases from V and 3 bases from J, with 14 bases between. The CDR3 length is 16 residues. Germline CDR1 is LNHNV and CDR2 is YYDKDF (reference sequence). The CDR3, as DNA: TGTGCCACCAGCAGAGAGTGGGTAGCTGTAAAAGAGACCCAGTACTTC. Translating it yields CATSREWVAVKETQYF.

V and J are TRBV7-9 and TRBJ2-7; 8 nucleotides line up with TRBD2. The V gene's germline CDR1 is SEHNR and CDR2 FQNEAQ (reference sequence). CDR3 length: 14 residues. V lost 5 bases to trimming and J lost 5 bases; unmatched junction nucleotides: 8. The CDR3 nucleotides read TGTGCCAGCAGCAAGCGGGGGACGAAGAACGAGCAGTACTTC. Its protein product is CASSKRGTKNEQYF. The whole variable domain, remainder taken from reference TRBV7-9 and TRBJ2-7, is DTGVSQNPRHKITKRGQNVTFRCDPISEHNRLYWYRQTLGQGPEFLTYFQNEAQLEKSRLLSDRFSAERPKGSFSTLEIQRTEQGDSAMYLCASSKRGTKNEQYFGPGTRLTVT.

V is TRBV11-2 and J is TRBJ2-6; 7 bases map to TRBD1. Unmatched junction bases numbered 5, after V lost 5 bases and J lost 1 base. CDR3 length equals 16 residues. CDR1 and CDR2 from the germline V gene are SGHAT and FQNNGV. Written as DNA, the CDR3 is TGTGCCAGCAGCGTGACAGGGTTTTCTGGGGCCAACGTCCTGACTTTC. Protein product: CASSVTGFSGANVLTF.

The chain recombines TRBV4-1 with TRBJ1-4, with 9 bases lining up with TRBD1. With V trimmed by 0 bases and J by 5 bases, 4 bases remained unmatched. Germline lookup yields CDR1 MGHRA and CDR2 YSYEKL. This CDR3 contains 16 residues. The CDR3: CASSQDPGTGNEKLFF. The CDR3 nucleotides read TGCGCCAGCAGCCAAGATCCCGGGACAGGGAATGAAAAACTGTTTTTT.